One sample yielded the 8 T cell receptor beta chains listed below, sequenced in a study of T cell responses to AZD1222 COVID-19 vaccine. Measured with immunoSEQ multiplex PCR; TCRdb has only the in-frame clones, and not every one. The sample lists 65,000 to 85,000 clones; over 90% were seen once. This material consisted of peripheral blood, taken on day 0 of AZD1222 vaccination. Receptors were obtained from an adult in good health.

The chain joins TRBV29-1 to TRBJ1-2; the D gene is possibly TRBD1 (5 bases). The V and J ends lost 0 bases and 2 bases respectively, with 7 bases between them. Germline CDR1 is SQVTM and CDR2 is ANQGSEA. The CDR3 length is 13 residues. CDR3 sequence: CSVEDQGNYGYTF. CDR3 DNA sequence: TGCAGCGTTGAAGATCAGGGAAACTATGGCTACACCTTC.

The chain recombines TRBV9 with TRBJ1-3; no definite D call. CDR3 size: 16 residues. With 5 bases removed from V and 8 bases from J, the gap between germline ends came to 23 bases. CDR1 SGDLS and CDR2 YYNGEE come from the germline V gene. CDR3 sequence (DNA): TGTGCCAGCAGTGGAAAGGACCCTGTCCCTCGGGACACCATATATTTT. Protein product: CASSGKDPVPRDTIYF.

The chain joins TRBV6-2 or TRBV6-3 to TRBJ1-4, with 8 bases fitting TRBD1. Germline V gene sequence: CDR1 MNHEY, CDR2 SVGEGT. V lost 5 bases and J lost 8; bases outside the gene matches: 7. This CDR3 has 14 residues. The CDR3 sequence is CASSPSGGAEKLFF. The CDR3 coding sequence is TGTGCCAGCAGTCCATCAGGGGGCGCGGAAAAACTGTTTTTT.

The V and J genes are TRBV7-3 and TRBJ1-2, with 7 bases matching TRBD1. V gave up 0 bases and J gave up 8 bases; unmatched junction bases: 6. Germline CDR1 SGHTA, CDR2 FQGTGA. The CDR3 consists of 14 residues. DNA of the CDR3: TGTGCCAGCAGCTTAACAGGGGGCGTGGAGGGCTACACCTTC. It yields the protein CASSLTGGVEGYTF.

The chain is built from TRBV3-1 (or the pseudogene TRBV3-2) and TRBJ2-7; possible D gene TRBD1, 6 bases. Germline V gene sequence: CDR1 LGHDT, CDR2 YNNKEL (reference sequence). Deletions cut 7 bases from V and 2 bases from J, with 15 bases between. The CDR3 is made up of 14 amino acids. CDR3 nucleotides: TGTGCCAGCACCAAGACAGGTTCTACCTACGAGCAGTACTTC. It is translated as CASTKTGSTYEQYF.

A few counts support this clone. The CDR3, as DNA: TGTGCCAGCAGCTTAGTCCGGGCCTTGAAGAACACTGAAGCTTTCTTT. This encodes CASSLVRALKNTEAFF. The genes are TRBV7-9 and TRBJ1-1; no clear D. The CDR3 extends over 16 amino acids. Per the germline V gene, CDR1 is SEHNR and CDR2 is FQNEAQ (reference sequence). V was clipped by 1 base and J by 1 base, with 13 bases between them. The full variable domain, its missing parts supplied by reference TRBV7-9 and TRBJ1-1, is DTGVSQNPRHKITKRGQNVTFRCDPISEHNRLYWYRQTLGQGPEFLTYFQNEAQLEKSRLLSDRFSAERPKGSFSTLEIQRTEQGDSAMYLCASSLVRALKNTEAFFGQGTRLTVV.

V usage is TRBV5-5 and J usage is TRBJ1-6; the D gene is possibly TRBD1 (6 bases). The CDR3 sequence is 15 residues long. Per germline, CDR1 SGHKS and CDR2 YYEKEE (reference sequence). V was pared by 4 bases and J by 2 bases, with 10 bases between. The CDR3 sequence is CASSLQGPYNSPLHF. In nucleotides, the CDR3 is TGTGCCAGCAGCCTACAGGGCCCCTATAATTCACCCCTCCACTTT.

The V and J genes are TRBV6-5 and TRBJ1-1; D is unclear. V was clipped by 10 bases and J by 4 bases, with 10 bases between them. The CDR3 totals 11 residues. The V gene's germline CDR1 is MNHEY and CDR2 SVGAGI. The CDR3 DNA reads as TGTGCCACCTCTCCGGGCACTGAAGCTTTCTTT. Translating it yields CATSPGTEAFF.